The rows below give T cell receptor beta chains drawn from one sample of a study of breast tumors, draining lymph nodes, adjacent tissues. Using its own MiXCR run on the multiplex PCR reads, TCRdb lists one record per CDR3 protein. The sample consists of 130,000 or so distinct CDR3 sequences, around a third of them appearing once. The sequencing input was axillary lymph node tissue. The receptor source for this set is a female donor with breast cancer. Some clones in this sample may be carry-over from other donors' samples. Each CDR3 is given with its conserved first and last residue. Each record gives: V gene, clone size, J gene, D gene, CDR3 DNA, CDR3 protein. D genes are given only for firm matches. Clone size is stated in some rows and not others, as once, few, many or a class when expanded.

v_call: TRBV5-1; clone_size: many; j_call: TRBJ2-5; d_call: NA; cdr3_nt: TGCGCCAGCAGCTTGGTTGGTGGGCAAGAGACCCAGTACTTC; cdr3_aa: CASSLVGGQETQYF
v_call: TRBV5-1; clone_size: few; j_call: TRBJ1-1; d_call: NA; cdr3_nt: TGCGCCAGCAGTTCAGGGAGGACTGAAGCTTTCTTT; cdr3_aa: CASSSGRTEAFF
v_call: TRBV11-3; clone_size: many; j_call: TRBJ2-3; d_call: NA; cdr3_nt: TGTGCCAGCAGCTTAGACAGGGCCGCAGATACGCAGTATTTT; cdr3_aa: CASSLDRAADTQYF
v_call: TRBV29-1; clone_size: few; j_call: TRBJ1-1; d_call: TRBD1; cdr3_nt: TGCAGCGTAGGACAGGGGGGAACTGAAGCTTTCTTT; cdr3_aa: CSVGQGGTEAFF
v_call: TRBV11-2; clone_size: many; j_call: TRBJ2-7; d_call: NA; cdr3_nt: TGTGCCAGCAGCCCCAGGGGAGGCGGCGGGCTCTACGAGCAGTACTTC; cdr3_aa: CASSPRGGGGLYEQYF
v_call: TRBV7-9; clone_size: NA; j_call: TRBJ1-6; d_call: NA; cdr3_nt: TGTGCCAGCAGCTTAGAGCCTAGGACGGCTAATTCACCCCTCCACTTT; cdr3_aa: CASSLEPRTANSPLHF
v_call: TRBV12-3/TRBV12-4; clone_size: NA; j_call: TRBJ2-5; d_call: NA; cdr3_nt: NA; cdr3_aa: CASSFSGPGQPQYF
v_call: TRBV5-6; clone_size: many; j_call: TRBJ2-2; d_call: NA; cdr3_nt: TGTGCCAGCAGCTTGGGGCTGTGGGGGGAGCTGTTTTTT; cdr3_aa: CASSLGLWGELFF
v_call: TRBV18; clone_size: many; j_call: TRBJ1-3; d_call: NA; cdr3_nt: TGTGCCAGCTCTCTCCAGGGTCCAGTCTCTGGAAACACCATATATTTT; cdr3_aa: CASSLQGPVSGNTIYF
v_call: TRBV7-2; clone_size: NA; j_call: TRBJ1-5; d_call: TRBD1; cdr3_nt: TGTGCCAGCAGCGTAGACAGGGGATCGCCCCAGCATTTT; cdr3_aa: CASSVDRGSPQHF
v_call: TRBV19; clone_size: many; j_call: TRBJ2-3; d_call: NA; cdr3_nt: TGTGCCAGTAGTGGAAGGTCGGGTATAGGTACAGATACGCAGTATTTT; cdr3_aa: CASSGRSGIGTDTQYF
v_call: TRBV7-2; clone_size: NA; j_call: TRBJ2-3; d_call: NA; cdr3_nt: TGTGCCAGCAGCTTAGCTCGGTTTGGTCTGCAATTTTTT; cdr3_aa: CASSLARFGLQFF
v_call: TRBV7-2; clone_size: NA; j_call: TRBJ1-1; d_call: NA; cdr3_nt: TGTGCCAGCAGCTTAGAGCTGAACACTGAAGCTTCCTTT; cdr3_aa: CASSLELNTEASF
v_call: TRBV7-2; clone_size: NA; j_call: TRBJ2-7; d_call: NA; cdr3_nt: TGTGCCAGCAGCTTAAGGGGAGTCGGGGGGCGTGACGAGCAGTACTTC; cdr3_aa: CASSLRGVGGRDEQYF
v_call: TRBV20-1; clone_size: NA; j_call: TRBJ1-6; d_call: NA; cdr3_nt: TGCAGTGCTACGATGGGGCGGGACAATTCCCCCCTCCACTTT; cdr3_aa: CSATMGRDNSPLHF
v_call: TRBV9; clone_size: many; j_call: TRBJ1-6; d_call: NA; cdr3_nt: TGTGCCAGCAGCGTAGGCTCAGGGCCTTCACCCCTCCACTTT; cdr3_aa: CASSVGSGPSPLHF
v_call: TRBV4-2; clone_size: many; j_call: TRBJ1-5; d_call: TRBD1; cdr3_nt: TGTGCCAGCAGCCAAGCCCGACAGGGGAGTCAGCCCCAGCATTTT; cdr3_aa: CASSQARQGSQPQHF
v_call: TRBV29-1; clone_size: NA; j_call: TRBJ2-2; d_call: NA; cdr3_nt: TGCAGCGTTGAAGTCAATTCATATACCGGGGGGCTGTTTTTT; cdr3_aa: CSVEVNSYTGGLFF
v_call: TRBV20-1; clone_size: NA; j_call: TRBJ2-3; d_call: TRBD2; cdr3_nt: TGCAGTGCTAGAGATCCCGCTAGCGGGGGGGGGACCTACAATGAGCAGTATTTT; cdr3_aa: CSARDPASGGGTYNEQYF
v_call: TRBV5-5; clone_size: many; j_call: TRBJ1-5; d_call: TRBD1; cdr3_nt: TGTGCCAGCAGCTTGAGCCCGGGACAGTCGAATCAGCCCCAGCATTTT; cdr3_aa: CASSLSPGQSNQPQHF
v_call: TRBV7-7; clone_size: NA; j_call: TRBJ1-1; d_call: NA; cdr3_nt: TGTGCTAGCAGCCGGGAGGTGGGCACTGAAGCTTTCTTT; cdr3_aa: CASSREVGTEAFF
v_call: TRBV5-1; clone_size: NA; j_call: TRBJ1-6; d_call: NA; cdr3_nt: TGCGCCAGCAGCTTGGGTTTCGGGGAAGGTAATTCACCCCTCCACTTT; cdr3_aa: CASSLGFGEGNSPLHF
v_call: TRBV5-5; clone_size: NA; j_call: TRBJ1-4; d_call: NA; cdr3_nt: TGTGCCAGCAGCCCCGCGGGATCCGGTAATGAAAAACTGTTTTTT; cdr3_aa: CASSPAGSGNEKLFF